The following is a T cell receptor beta chain sequence with its context. Combining a sample-barcoded 5' primer with a J-beta primer mix, a second PCR ran for 7 to 11 cycles. TCRdb processed the 5' RACE reads anew with MiXCR; each CDR3 protein has one entry. This repertoire shows about 1,600,000 distinct CDR3 sequences, 42% found once; its top ten account for 6.5% to 10%. This entry comes from a study of blood T cells in healthy people across ages. This CDR3 is built from 14 residues. CDR1 SGHDN and CDR2 FVKESK come from the germline V gene. Sequences were obtained from blood. This sequence originates from a woman between 18 and 29 years old in good health. The rearrangement links TRBV14 to TRBJ2-5, with D maybe TRBD1 (6 bases). The J call may be wrong; the DNA end is better matched by TRBJ2-7. The CDR3 reads CASSQSQGWDEQYF. The CDR3 DNA reads TGTGCCAGCAGCCAATCCCAGGGGTGGGACGAGCAGTACTTC.